This record covers a single T cell receptor (beta chain). The repertoire was sequenced with immunoSEQ multiplex PCR; TCRdb's copy has only in-frame clones and lacks some. The table has about 170,000 clones, just over 90% seen once. V lost 5 bases and J lost 4; bases outside the gene matches: 4. CDR1 MGHDK and CDR2 SYGVNS come from the germline V gene. The CDR3 covers 15 residues. This record comes from a study of blood T cell repertoires in COVID-19. About the study: Whether acute or convalescent, the COVID-19 samples came from the United States, Italy and Spain. PBMCs, B-cell-depleted T cells, or T cells provided the cDNA or gDNA that made up the material.

Seattle participants joined during active infection and were tracked over time. The specimen sequenced was peripheral blood. This TCR was recovered from a man in his late teens or twenties with COVID-19, enrolled during active disease. This chain uses TRBV25-1 with TRBJ2-1, with TRBD2 identical over 11 bases. CDR3 loop: CASSLSGGGYNEQFF. CDR3 coding DNA: TGTGCCAGCAGTCTTAGCGGGGGGGGTTACAATGAGCAGTTCTTC.